Below are 15 T cell receptor beta chains sequenced from a single sample in a study of tumor-infiltrating lymphocytes in localized non-small cell lung cancer. Method: immunoSEQ multiplex PCR; TCRdb's copy keeps in-frame clones and lacks some. The repertoire includes 15,000 or so clones, approximately 85% of them detected once, and over 3.5% sits in the top ten. The specimen was uninvolved lung tissue not adjacent to the tumor. These receptors originate from a human donor with non-small cell lung cancer.

The genes are TRBV9 and TRBJ2-5; D may be TRBD2 (6 bases). The CDR3 covers 13 residues. Germline CDR1 and CDR2: SGDLS and YYNGEE. The V end lost 0 bases, the J end lost 5 bases, and 8 bases lay between the germline ends. Here the CDR3 reads CASSVVLAETQYF. Here the CDR3 DNA reads TGTGCCAGCAGCGTAGTACTAGCCGAGACCCAGTACTTC.

The chain has TRBV18 and TRBJ2-7, with D unclear. The V end was cut by 0 bases, the J end by 0 bases, with 3 bases between. CDR3 size: 13 residues. CDR1 is KGHSH and CDR2 is LQKENI in the germline V gene. In DNA form, the CDR3 reads TGTGCCAGCTCACCACCAGCCTCCTACGAGCAGTACTTC. Encoded protein: CASSPPASYEQYF.

The chain has TRBV11-2 and TRBJ2-1, with 8 nucleotides matching TRBD2. The CDR3 covers 15 residues. V gave up 3 bases and J gave up 8 bases; unmatched junction bases: 9. Germline CDR1 is SGHAT and CDR2 is FQNNGV. The CDR3 DNA reads as TGTGCCAGCAGCTTTATGTCACGGGGGGGTGATGAGCAGTTCTTC. Translated, it gives CASSFMSRGGDEQFF.

This clone showed up just once. The rearrangement uses TRBV2 and TRBJ2-7; weak D call: TRBD1 (6 bases). Trimming took off 4 bases at V and 2 bases at J, with 15 bases between the two ends. This CDR3 has 15 amino acids. The germline gives CDR1 SNHLY, CDR2 FYNNEI. CDR3 region: CASSGGQTATYEQYF. The DNA of the CDR3 is TGTGCCAGCAGTGGAGGACAGACAGCCACCTACGAGCAGTACTTC.

The rearrangement uses TRBV10-3 and TRBJ2-5; TRBD2 aligns across 10 bases. The CDR3 sequence is 15 residues long. Germline V CDR1 and CDR2: ENHRY, SYGVKD. V was clipped by 10 bases and J by 3 bases; unmatched bases: 11. This CDR3 is CATGTSEGVEETQYF. CDR3 nucleotide sequence: TGTGCCACCGGGACTAGCGAGGGGGTTGAAGAGACCCAGTACTTC.

The genes are TRBV13 and TRBJ2-3; 12 bases agree with TRBD2. Trimming removed 3 bases from V and 4 bases from J; junction bases left unmatched: 2. In germline, CDR1 is PRHDT, CDR2 FYEKMQ (reference sequence). The CDR3 has 15 residues. As DNA, the CDR3 is TGTGCCAGCAGCTTGAGGACTAGCGGGGCAGATACGCAGTATTTT. Translated: CASSLRTSGADTQYF. The full variable domain, with the rest looked up from reference TRBV13 and TRBJ2-3, is AAGVIQSPRHLIKEKRETATLKCYPIPRHDTVYWYQQGPGQDPQFLISFYEKMQSDKGSIPDRFSAQQFSDYHSELNMSSLELGDSALYFCASSLRTSGADTQYFGPGTRLTVL.

This chain links TRBV6-5 with TRBJ2-2; weak D call: TRBD2 (6 bases). There are 15 residues in the CDR3. Germline lookup yields CDR1 MNHEY and CDR2 SVGAGI. Trimming removed 8 bases from V and 6 bases from J, with 19 bases in between. The CDR3 region has the DNA TGTGCCAGCCTACCAGACGGCGGGGTGGCCGGGGAGCTGTTTTTT. This translates into CASLPDGGVAGELFF.

This chain joins TRBV6-1 and TRBJ2-7, with TRBD1 as a possible D gene (5 bases). V lost 4 bases and J lost 2, with 15 bases in between. This CDR3 comprises 15 residues. CDR1 and CDR2 from the germline V gene are MNHNS and SASEGT. The CDR3 protein is CASSVSGNSPYEQYF. DNA for the CDR3: TGTGCCAGCAGTGTTTCAGGGAACTCCCCCTACGAGCAGTACTTC.

There are a few counts of this clone. The rearrangement joins TRBV6-1 to TRBJ2-3, with 9 bases lining up with TRBD1. CDR1 MNHNS and CDR2 SASEGT come from the germline V gene. The length of the CDR3 is 14 residues. The V segment lost 1 base and the J segment 4 bases; nucleotides outside the gene matches: 0. CDR3 DNA sequence: TGTGCCAGCAGTGAAGGGACAGGGGCAGATACGCAGTATTTT. It encodes CASSEGTGADTQYF.

The chain joins TRBV2 to TRBJ1-1; D is uncertain. CDR1 and CDR2 from the germline V gene are SNHLY and FYNNEI. The CDR3 spans 12 residues. Trimming took off 4 bases at V and 8 bases at J, with 11 bases between the two ends. The chain's CDR3 is CASSVVIVEAFF. CDR3 DNA: TGTGCCAGCAGTGTCGTAATAGTGGAAGCTTTCTTT.

The chain carries TRBV11-2 and TRBJ2-7, with D hard to call. The CDR3 spans 15 residues. The V end lost 5 bases, the J end lost 5 bases, and 19 bases lay between the germline ends. Germline CDR1 is SGHAT and CDR2 is FQNNGV. CDR3: CASSNIRFGRDEQYF. In DNA form, the CDR3 reads TGTGCCAGCAGCAATATTAGGTTTGGACGGGACGAGCAGTACTTC.

This clone was detected only a few times. The J gene is TRBJ1-3, the V gene TRBV18, with D uncertain. CDR1 is KGHSH and CDR2 is LQKENI in the germline V gene. V was clipped by 2 bases and J by 0 bases, with 11 bases between them. This CDR3 comprises 16 residues. The CDR3: CASSPGSRGSGNTIYF. CDR3 in DNA: TGTGCCAGCTCACCAGGGTCGCGGGGCTCTGGAAACACCATATATTTT.

The rearrangement links TRBV7-3 to TRBJ1-5, with D perhaps matching TRBD1 (5 bases). This CDR3 has 13 residues. V lost 4 bases, J lost 4 bases, and 8 bases lay in between. The germline CDR1 and CDR2 sequences are SGHTA and FQGTGA. The CDR3 loop is CASSWDPNQPQHF. CDR3 in DNA: TGTGCCAGCAGCTGGGACCCGAATCAGCCCCAGCATTTT.

The gene calls are TRBV27 and TRBJ1-2; D possibly corresponds to TRBD1 (5 bases). The CDR3 has 14 amino acids. Trimming removed 3 bases at V and 4 bases at J, with 12 bases between. Germline-derived CDR1 and CDR2 are MNHEY and SMNVEV (reference sequence). The CDR3 DNA reads TGTGCCAGCAGTTTGGGGCAGGGAGGCTATGGCTACACCTTC. Amino acids: CASSLGQGGYGYTF.

This chain uses TRBV2 with TRBJ1-5, with D tentatively TRBD1 (6 bases). The CDR3 spans 18 residues. V dropped 6 bases and J dropped 1 base, with 22 bases sitting between them. Germline V gene sequence: CDR1 SNHLY, CDR2 FYNNEI. The CDR3 sequence is CASSGIRGGKGSNQPQHF. In nucleotides, the CDR3 is TGTGCCAGCAGCGGGATCCGCGGGGGCAAGGGGAGCAATCAGCCCCAGCATTTT.